This paragraph covers one TCR beta chain sequence. This entry comes from a study of shared clonotypes between healthy human individuals. Every subset's genomic DNA went evenly onto several immunoSEQ plates. It was about 180 ng DNA, approximately 30,000 T cell genomes, that sorted-subset replicate PCRs used. Using immunoSEQ multiplex PCR, the repertoire was profiled, and TCRdb retains in-frame clones only, with some absent. The table lists about 2.2 million clones, 93% of them singletons. It was CD45RO-negative cells, positively selected for CCR7, that made up naive CD8 cells, with terminally differentiated effector memory CD45RA+ cells excluded. The clonotype comes from a man aged 18 to 30 in good health. Some clones in this sample may be carry-over from other donors' samples. Material for sequencing was naive CD8+ T cells from PBMCs.

The CDR3 sequence is CARPPRQGLSSTEAFF. The DNA of the CDR3 is TGTGCCCGACCCCCAAGACAGGGGCTTAGCAGCACTGAAGCTTTCTTT. The chain uses TRBV28 and TRBJ1-1; 8 bases match TRBD1. The germline V gene encodes CDR1 MDHEN and CDR2 SYDVKM. The length of the CDR3 is 16 residues. With 11 bases clipped from V and 4 bases from J, the junction kept 18 bases outside the gene matches.